This T cell receptor beta chain was recorded in a study of lymphopenia after photon versus proton radiotherapy. Findings and limits, study-wide: Proton therapy kept repertoires fairly stable, unlike photons, which gained effector/memory cells. A bigger post-nadir fall in TCR diversity correlated inversely with survival time in deceased patients. Better survival with proton therapy was suggested as possible, not demonstrated. Post-nadir diversity loss with photons came from oligoclonal expansion, particularly CD8+ Temra cells.

The table came from immunoSEQ multiplex PCR; TCRdb's copy has only in-frame clones and leaves some out. The table shows about 53,000 clones, with 65% to 85% occurring only once. Comments on this clone: Its specificity is unknown.

The V and J ends lost 0 bases and 6 bases, in that order; junction bases with no gene match: 1. The CDR3 sequence is 14 residues long. The V gene's germline CDR1 is GTSNPN and CDR2 SVGIG (reference sequence). The chain combines TRBV30 with TRBJ1-4, with 10 bases identical to TRBD1. The sequences come from peripheral blood, collected from a patient treated with photon-based radiotherapy. The TCR originated in a man aged 45-60 years with gastric cancer. CDR3 DNA: TGTGCCTGGAGTGTGGGGACAGGGGATGAAAAACTGTTTTTT. Translation gives CAWSVGTGDEKLFF. The full variable domain, completed using reference TRBV30 and TRBJ1-4, is SQTIHQWPATLVQPVGSPLSLECTVEGTSNPNLYWYRQAAGRGLQLLFYSVGIGQISSEVPQNLSASRPQDRQFILSSKKLLLSDSGFYLCAWSVGTGDEKLFFGSGTQLSVL.